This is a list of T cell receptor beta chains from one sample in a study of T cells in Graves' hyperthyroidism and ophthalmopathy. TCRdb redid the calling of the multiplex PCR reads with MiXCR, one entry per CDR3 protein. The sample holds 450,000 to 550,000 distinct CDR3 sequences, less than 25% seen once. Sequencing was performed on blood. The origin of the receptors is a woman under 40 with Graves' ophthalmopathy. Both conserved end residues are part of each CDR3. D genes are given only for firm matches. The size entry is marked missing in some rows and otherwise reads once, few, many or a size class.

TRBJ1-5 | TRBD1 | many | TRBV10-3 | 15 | CAISPTGGEDQPQHF | TGTGCCATCAGCCCTACAGGGGGAGAAGATCAGCCCCAGCATTTT
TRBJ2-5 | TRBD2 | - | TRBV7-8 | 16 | CASSFEVGRALETQYF | TGTGCCAGCAGCTTCGAGGTCGGGAGGGCCTTGGAGACCCAGTACTTC
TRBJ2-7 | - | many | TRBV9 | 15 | CASSVGPQGLYEQYF | TGTGCCAGCAGCGTAGGACCCCAGGGGCTGTACGAGCAGTACTTC
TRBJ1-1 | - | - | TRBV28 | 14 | CASTPIAPNTEAFF | TGTGCCAGCACTCCCATAGCCCCGAACACTGAAGCTTTCTTC
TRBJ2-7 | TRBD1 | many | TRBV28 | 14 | CASSLGQETYEQYF | TGTGCCAGCAGTTTGGGACAGGAGACCTACGAGCAGTACTTC
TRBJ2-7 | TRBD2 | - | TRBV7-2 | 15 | CASSLPTSGCYEQYF | TGTGCCAGCAGCTTACCGACTAGCGGATGCTACGAGCAGTACTTC
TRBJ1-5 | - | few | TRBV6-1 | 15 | CASPRGGFSNQPQHF | TGTGCCAGCCCTAGGGGGGGCTTTAGCAATCAGCCCCAGCATTTT
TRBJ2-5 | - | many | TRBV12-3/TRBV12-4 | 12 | CASSYGEETQYF | TGTGCCAGCAGTTACGGGGAAGAGACCCAGTACTTC
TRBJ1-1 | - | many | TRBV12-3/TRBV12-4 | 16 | CASSFVPGRRPSEAFF | TGTGCCAGCAGTTTTGTCCCAGGACGCAGGCCCTCTGAAGCTTTCTTT
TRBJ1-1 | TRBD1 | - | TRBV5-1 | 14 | CASSLWGQGTEAFF | TGCGCCAGCAGCTTGTGGGGACAGGGCACTGAAGCTTTCTTT
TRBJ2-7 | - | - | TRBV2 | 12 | CASVVSSYEQYF | TGTGCCAGTGTGGTAAGCTCCTACGAGCAGTACTTC
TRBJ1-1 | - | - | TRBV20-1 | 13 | CSARDRLGLESFF | TGCAGTGCTAGAGATAGGCTGGGACTGGAATCTTTCTTT
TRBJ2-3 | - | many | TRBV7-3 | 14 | CASSFEGHTDTQYF | TGTGCCAGCAGCTTCGAAGGACACACAGATACGCAGTATTTT
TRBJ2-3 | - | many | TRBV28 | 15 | CASSSPTRNTDTQYF | TGTGCCAGCAGTAGTCCGACTAGAAACACAGATACGCAGTATTTT
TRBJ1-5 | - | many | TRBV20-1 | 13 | CSAAQGQIQPQHF | TGCAGTGCAGCGCAGGGTCAGATTCAGCCCCAGCATTTT
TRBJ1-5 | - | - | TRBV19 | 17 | CASSIEYGGPDNQPQHF | TGTGCCAGTAGTATAGAGTATGGGGGGCCAGATAATCAGCCCCAGCATTTT
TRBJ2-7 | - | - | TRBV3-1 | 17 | CASSQDIEGFDSYEQYF | TGTGCCAGCAGCCAAGATATAGAGGGGTTTGACTCCTACGAGCAGTACTTC
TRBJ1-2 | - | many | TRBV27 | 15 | CASSLFGQGNYGYTF | TGTGCCAGCAGTTTATTTGGGCAGGGGAACTATGGCTACACCTTC
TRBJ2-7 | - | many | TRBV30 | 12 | CAWSVPGVGQYF | TGTGCCTGGAGTGTACCAGGGGTGGGGCAGTACTTC
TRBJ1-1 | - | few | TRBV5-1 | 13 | CASRLREGTEAFF | TGCGCCAGCAGGCTTAGGGAGGGCACTGAAGCTTTCTTT
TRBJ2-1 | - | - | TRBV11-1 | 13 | CASSLGRGNEQFF | TGTGCCAGCAGCTTGGGTCGGGGTAATGAGCAGTTCTTC
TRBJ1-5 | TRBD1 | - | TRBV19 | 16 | CASSRIGTASNQPQHF | TGTGCCAGTAGTCGTATTGGGACAGCTAGCAATCAGCCCCAGCATTTT
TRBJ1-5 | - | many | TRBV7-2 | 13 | CASSPERNQPQHF | TGTGCCAGCAGCCCAGAACGCAATCAGCCCCAGCATTTT
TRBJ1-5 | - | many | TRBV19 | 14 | CASSIVAWDQPQHF | TGTGCCAGTAGTATTGTTGCGTGGGATCAGCCCCAGCATTTT
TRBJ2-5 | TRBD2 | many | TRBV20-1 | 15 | CSARGTSGRQETQYF | TGCAGTGCTCGTGGGACTAGCGGGCGACAAGAGACCCAGTACTTC
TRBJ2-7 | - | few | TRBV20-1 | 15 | CSASSPVPFSYEQYF | TGCAGTGCTAGCTCCCCGGTACCCTTCTCCTACGAGCAGTACTTC
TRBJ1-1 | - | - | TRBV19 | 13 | CASRSQGNTEAFF | TGTGCCAGTAGATCTCAGGGGAACACTGAAGCTTTCTTT
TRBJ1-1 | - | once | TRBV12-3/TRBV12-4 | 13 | CANSSNMNTEAFF | TGTGCCAACAGTTCGAACATGAACACTGAAGCTTTCTTT
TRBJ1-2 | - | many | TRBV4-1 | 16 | CASSQGGRGPNYGYTF | TGCGCCAGCAGCCAAGGAGGGCGCGGGCCTAACTATGGCTACACCTTC
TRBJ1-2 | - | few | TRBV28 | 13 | CASSLGTRYGYTF | TGTGCCAGCAGTTTAGGGACAAGATATGGCTACACCTTC